Following are 24 T cell receptor beta chains from one sample sequenced in a study of T cells after yellow fever vaccination. One entry per CDR3 protein results from TCRdb running MiXCR on the 5' RACE reads. The repertoire holds about 340,000 distinct CDR3 sequences, with over 8% as singletons. The material was PBMCs, obtained on the day of the first yellow fever vaccination. Receptors originate from a man aged 18 to 30 who received the YFV17D yellow fever vaccine.

This clonotype has ten or more counts. The rearrangement uses TRBV2 and TRBJ2-1; D perhaps matches TRBD2 (7 bases). Germline loops: CDR1 SNHLY, CDR2 FYNNEI. The CDR3 extends over 17 amino acids. Trimming removed 3 bases at V and 2 bases at J, with 17 bases between. In nucleotides, the CDR3 is TGTGCCAGCAGTGAGAGGGGGGGGAAAGGCGCCTACAATGAGCAGTTCTTC. Translation: CASSERGGKGAYNEQFF.

The CDR3: CAPVGHRNTGELFF. CDR3 coding DNA: TGTGCCCCCGTCGGGCATAGGAACACCGGGGAGCTGTTTTTT. The genes are TRBV10-3 and TRBJ2-2; D uncertain. The CDR3 length is 14 residues. V was pared by 11 bases and J by 1 base, with 14 bases between. The germline gives CDR1 ENHRY, CDR2 SYGVKD.

This chain connects TRBV10-3 to TRBJ2-3, with 9 bases lining up with TRBD1. V lost 0 bases, J lost 2 bases, and 6 bases stayed unmatched. Germline V CDR1 and CDR2: ENHRY, SYGVKD. The CDR3 contains 17 residues. The CDR3 is CAISESLTGGFTDTQYF. CDR3 sequence (DNA): TGTGCCATCAGTGAGTCGTTGACAGGGGGGTTCACAGATACGCAGTATTTT.

This clonotype was detected a few times. The chain recombines TRBV15 with TRBJ2-3; D unclear. The CDR3 runs to 18 residues. Germline lookup yields CDR1 LNHNV and CDR2 YYDKDF (reference sequence). V lost 0 bases and J 1 base, leaving 17 bases between the germline ends. CDR3 sequence reads: CATSRDTLRTIGTDTQYF. The DNA for the CDR3 is TGTGCCACCAGCAGAGACACTCTCAGGACGATCGGCACAGATACGCAGTATTTT.

This clonotype was seen repeatedly, ten times or more. The chain has TRBV5-1 and TRBJ2-3; 7 positions match TRBD1. The CDR3 sequence is 14 residues long. Germline V gene data show CDR1 as SGHRS and CDR2 as YFSETQ. V shed 4 bases, J shed 6 bases, and the junction held 8 bases outside the gene matches. CDR3 loop: CASSAVGGGDTQYF. CDR3 DNA sequence: TGCGCCAGCAGCGCGGTAGGGGGCGGCGATACGCAGTATTTT.

The rearrangement uses TRBV2 and TRBJ1-2, with TRBD1 matching 10 bases. The ends lost 6 bases at V and 7 bases at J; junction bases unmatched: 8. CDR3 length equals 14 residues. The germline gives CDR1 SNHLY, CDR2 FYNNEI. CDR3 region: CASSAGQGRGGYTF. The DNA of the CDR3 is TGTGCCAGCAGCGCGGGACAGGGGAGAGGTGGCTACACCTTC.

CDR3 residues: CASSSLELAKNIQYF. Here the CDR3 DNA reads TGCGCCAGCAGCTCATTAGAATTAGCCAAAAACATTCAGTACTTC. The genes are TRBV5-1 and TRBJ2-4; D remains unclear. The CDR3 is made up of 15 amino acids. Looked up from germline, CDR1 is SGHRS and CDR2 is YFSETQ. With 3 bases removed from V and 0 bases from J, the gap between germline ends came to 10 bases.

The rearrangement uses TRBV19 and TRBJ1-5; 7 bases fit TRBD1. Germline values: CDR1 LNHDA, CDR2 SQIVND (reference sequence). The CDR3 contains 16 residues. V shed 5 bases, J shed 0 bases, and the junction held 7 bases outside the gene matches. The CDR3 nucleotides read TGTGCCAGTAGTTCATGGACAGGCTATAGCAATCAGCCCCAGCATTTT. It yields the protein CASSSWTGYSNQPQHF.

This clonotype has at least ten counts. The rearrangement links TRBV10-3 to TRBJ2-5; D gene uncertain. This CDR3 has 14 amino acids. The V end was cut by 11 bases, the J end by 4 bases, with 20 bases between. Per germline, CDR1 ENHRY and CDR2 SYGVKD. CDR3 sequence reads: CAPPRRRKTETQYF. CDR3 nucleotides: TGTGCCCCGCCGAGGCGTAGGAAGACAGAGACCCAGTACTTC.

This clonotype appeared a few times. The chain has TRBV12-3 or TRBV12-4 and TRBJ2-1; 12 nucleotides align to TRBD1. The junction had 3 bases not matched to a gene; V was cut back by 1 base and J by 8 bases. This CDR3 has 15 residues. The CDR3 DNA follows: TGTGCCAGCAGTTTAGGGGGGACAGGGGGCGATGAGCAGTTCTTC. Its protein product is CASSLGGTGGDEQFF.

This clonotype was seen a handful of times. The rearrangement joins TRBV27 to TRBJ2-6; TRBD1 is a possible D gene (6 bases). The CDR3 runs 17 residues. V was pared by 5 bases and J by 1 base, with 15 bases between. Germline V CDR1 and CDR2: MNHEY, SMNVEV (reference sequence). The CDR3 is CASSPIQGPSGANVLTF. Here the CDR3 DNA reads TGTGCCAGCAGTCCTATACAGGGCCCTTCTGGGGCCAACGTCCTGACTTTC.

The chain carries TRBV5-4 and TRBJ2-3; 7 bases align to TRBD2. Germline V gene lookup returns CDR1 SGHNT and CDR2 YYREEE (reference sequence). The length of the CDR3 is 17 residues. V was clipped by 2 bases and J by 0 bases; unmatched bases: 9. Here the CDR3 DNA reads TGTGCCAGCAGCTTAGGTGGCGGGGGTTCTAGCACAGATACGCAGTATTTT. It translates to CASSLGGGGSSTDTQYF.

This clonotype has only a few counts. J is TRBJ2-7 and V is TRBV6-5, with 9 bases aligning to TRBD2. The germline V gene encodes CDR1 MNHEY and CDR2 SVGAGI. Trimming took 2 bases from V and 3 from J; bases not matched to a gene: 8. CDR3 length: 16 residues. The chain's CDR3 is CASSYRVAGAHYEQYV. The DNA for the CDR3 is TGTGCCAGCAGTTACAGGGTAGCGGGGGCCCACTACGAGCAGTACGTC.

This clonotype was detected a few times. The gene calls are TRBV12-3 or TRBV12-4 and TRBJ2-3, with 10 bases aligning to TRBD2. The CDR3 contains 15 residues. The V and J ends lost 2 bases and 8 bases, in that order; junction bases with no gene match: 7. The CDR3: CASSLSSGGVVTQYF. The CDR3 coding sequence is TGTGCCAGCAGTTTATCCAGCGGGGGGGTTGTTACGCAGTATTTT.

This clonotype was found a few times. This chain joins TRBV30 and TRBJ2-7; D is undetermined. Trimming pared 2 bases from V and 6 bases from J, leaving 11 bases between. Germline V lookup: CDR1 GTSNPN, CDR2 SVGIG (reference sequence). The CDR3 consists of 12 residues. This CDR3 is CAWSPRGSEQYF. DNA for the CDR3: TGTGCCTGGAGTCCTCGTGGCTCCGAGCAGTACTTC.

The chain combines TRBV7-2 with TRBJ1-3; tentatively, D is TRBD1 (5 bases). Germline-derived CDR1 and CDR2 are SGHTA and FQGNSA. Trimming cost V 3 bases and J 4 bases, with 13 bases left between them. The CDR3 has 15 residues. CDR3 sequence reads: CASSFRTGVGNTIYF. CDR3 bases: TGTGCCAGCAGCTTTCGGACGGGGGTCGGAAACACCATATATTTT.

The chain joins TRBV11-2 to TRBJ2-4; no reliable D call. Trimming removed 0 bases from V and 0 bases from J, with 12 bases in between. CDR1 is SGHAT and CDR2 is FQNNGV in the germline V gene. This CDR3 has 17 residues. CDR3: CASSLDLWGLAKNIQYF. CDR3 sequence (DNA): TGTGCCAGCAGCTTAGATCTATGGGGTCTAGCCAAAAACATTCAGTACTTC.

The J gene is TRBJ2-5, the V gene TRBV7-2, with 7 bases identical to TRBD1. This CDR3 region has 16 residues. With V trimmed by 5 bases and J by 5 bases, 14 bases remained unmatched. Germline V gene lookup returns CDR1 SGHTA and CDR2 FQGNSA. The CDR3 loop is CASSQSMGQPPETQYF. The CDR3 DNA follows: TGTGCCAGCAGCCAGTCAATGGGACAGCCCCCGGAGACCCAGTACTTC.

This clonotype was counted ten times or more. V and J are TRBV10-3 and TRBJ2-7; 9 bases align to TRBD1. Germline V gene sequence: CDR1 ENHRY, CDR2 SYGVKD. This CDR3 is built from 12 residues. The ends lost 10 bases at V and 2 bases at J; junction bases unmatched: 3. This CDR3 reads CATGQGPYEQYF. The CDR3 DNA reads TGTGCCACAGGACAGGGGCCCTACGAGCAGTACTTC.

This clonotype was seen a few times. The V gene is TRBV5-6, the J gene TRBJ1-5; D is perhaps TRBD1 (5 bases). V lost 0 bases, J lost 6 bases, and 10 bases lay in between. The CDR3 extends over 14 amino acids. Germline V lookup: CDR1 SGHDT, CDR2 YYEEEE. The CDR3 loop reads CASSLGRAVQPQHF. Written as DNA, the CDR3 is TGTGCCAGCAGCTTGGGCAGGGCAGTTCAGCCCCAGCATTTT.

The sample holds a few counts of this clonotype. The chain joins TRBV27 to TRBJ2-3; possible D gene TRBD2, 6 bases. Germline loops: CDR1 MNHEY, CDR2 SMNVEV (reference sequence). The V end lost 3 bases, the J end lost 2 bases, and 9 bases lay between the germline ends. The CDR3 is 14 amino acids. DNA of the CDR3: TGTGCCAGCAGTTTGGTAGCGGTCACAGATACGCAGTATTTT. Amino acids: CASSLVAVTDTQYF.

The J gene is TRBJ1-6, the V gene TRBV7-2; possible D gene TRBD1, 5 bases. The germline CDR1 and CDR2 sequences are SGHTA and FQGNSA. This CDR3 has 15 amino acids. V was clipped by 5 bases and J by 4 bases, with 12 bases between them. The CDR3 spells CASSPTGGYNSPLHF. The CDR3 region has the DNA TGTGCCAGCAGCCCGACGGGGGGTTATAATTCACCCCTCCACTTT.

This clonotype was seen a few times. This sequence joins TRBV5-1 and TRBJ2-3; the D is unclear. Trimming left V 4 bases short and J 0 bases short, with 12 bases between. The germline CDR1 and CDR2 sequences are SGHRS and YFSETQ. The CDR3 length is 15 residues. CDR3: CASSVGSSSTDTQYF. Written as DNA, the CDR3 is TGCGCCAGCAGCGTGGGATCCTCTAGCACAGATACGCAGTATTTT.

At least ten counts were recorded for this clonotype. The rearrangement links TRBV5-1 to TRBJ2-1, with unresolved D. The CDR3 runs 14 residues. CDR1 is SGHRS and CDR2 is YFSETQ in the germline V gene. V shed 4 bases and J shed 1 base, with 9 bases lying between them. CDR3 sequence (DNA): TGCGCCAGCAGCCGTGGGGAATCCTACAATGAGCAGTTCTTC. Translated, it gives CASSRGESYNEQFF.